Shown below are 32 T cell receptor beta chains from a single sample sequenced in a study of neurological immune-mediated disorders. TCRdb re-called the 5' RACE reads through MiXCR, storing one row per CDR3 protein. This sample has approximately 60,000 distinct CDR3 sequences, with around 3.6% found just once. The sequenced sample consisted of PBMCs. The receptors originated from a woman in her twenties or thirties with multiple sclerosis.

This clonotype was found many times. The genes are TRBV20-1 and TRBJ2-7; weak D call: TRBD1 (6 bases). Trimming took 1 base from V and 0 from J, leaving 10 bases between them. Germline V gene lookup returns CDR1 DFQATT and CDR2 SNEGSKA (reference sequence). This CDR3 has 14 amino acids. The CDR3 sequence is CSARGAGVSYEQYF. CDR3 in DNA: TGCAGTGCTAGAGGGGCAGGGGTCTCCTACGAGCAGTACTTC.

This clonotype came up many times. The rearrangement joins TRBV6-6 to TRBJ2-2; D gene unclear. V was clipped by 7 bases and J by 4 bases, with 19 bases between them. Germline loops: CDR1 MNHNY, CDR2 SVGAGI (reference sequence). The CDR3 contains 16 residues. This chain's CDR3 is CASTQRTGQSTGELFF. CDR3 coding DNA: TGTGCCAGCACCCAGCGTACGGGCCAGAGCACCGGGGAGCTGTTTTTT.

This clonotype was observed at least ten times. The DNA for the CDR3 is TGTGCCAGCAGCCCGAGGGGCGGGGGGGAAGTTCGCCGAGAGACCCAGTACTTC. This gives the protein CASSPRGGGEVRRETQYF. J is TRBJ2-5 and V is TRBV9, with TRBD2 identical over 9 bases. The CDR3 sequence is 18 residues long. Germline CDR1 SGDLS, CDR2 YYNGEE. V gave up 4 bases and J gave up 4 bases; unmatched junction bases: 17.

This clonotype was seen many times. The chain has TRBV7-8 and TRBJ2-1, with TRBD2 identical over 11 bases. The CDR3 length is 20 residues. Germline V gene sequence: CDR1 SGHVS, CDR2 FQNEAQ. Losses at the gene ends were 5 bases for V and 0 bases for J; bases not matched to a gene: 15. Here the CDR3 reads CASSGRGTSGSPVSYNEQFF. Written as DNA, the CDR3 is TGTGCCAGCAGCGGGCGAGGGACTAGCGGTAGCCCCGTCTCCTACAATGAGCAGTTCTTC. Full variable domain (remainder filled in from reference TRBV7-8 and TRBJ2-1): GAGVSQSPRYKVAKRGQDVALRCDPISGHVSLFWYQQALGQGPEFLTYFQNEAQLDKSGLPSDRFFAERPEGSVSTLKIQRTQQEDSAVYLCASSGRGTSGSPVSYNEQFFGPGTRLTVL.

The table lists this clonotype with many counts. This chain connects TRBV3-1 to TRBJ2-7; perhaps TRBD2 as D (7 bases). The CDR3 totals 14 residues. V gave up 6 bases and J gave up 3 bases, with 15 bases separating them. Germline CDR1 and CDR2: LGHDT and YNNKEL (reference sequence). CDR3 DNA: TGTGCCAGCAGTGAAAGGGGGGGACGCTACGAGCAGTACTTC. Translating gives CASSERGGRYEQYF.

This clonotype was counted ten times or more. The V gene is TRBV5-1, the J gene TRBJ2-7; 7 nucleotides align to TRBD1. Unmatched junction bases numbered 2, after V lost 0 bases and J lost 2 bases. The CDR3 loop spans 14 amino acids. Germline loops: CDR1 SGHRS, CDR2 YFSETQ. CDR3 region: CASSLEGAPYEQYF. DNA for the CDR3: TGCGCCAGCAGCTTGGAGGGGGCGCCCTACGAGCAGTACTTC. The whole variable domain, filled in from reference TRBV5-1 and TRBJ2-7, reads KAGVTQTPRYLIKTRGQQVTLSCSPISGHRSVSWYQQTPGQGLQFLFEYFSETQRNKGNFPGRFSGRQFSNSRSEMNVSTLELGDSALYLCASSLEGAPYEQYFGPGTRLTVT.

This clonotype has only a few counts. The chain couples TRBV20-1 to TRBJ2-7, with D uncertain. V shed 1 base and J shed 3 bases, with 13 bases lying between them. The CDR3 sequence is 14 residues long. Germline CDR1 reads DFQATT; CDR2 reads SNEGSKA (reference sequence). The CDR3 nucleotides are TGCAGTGCTAGAGTACCACGACCCAACTACGAGCAGTACTTC. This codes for CSARVPRPNYEQYF.

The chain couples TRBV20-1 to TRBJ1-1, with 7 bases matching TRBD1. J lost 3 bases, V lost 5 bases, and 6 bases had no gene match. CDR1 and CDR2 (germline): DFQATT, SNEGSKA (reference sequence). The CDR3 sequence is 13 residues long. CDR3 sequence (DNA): TGCAGTGCTCCCGACAGGGCGGACACTGAAGCTTTCTTT. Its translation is CSAPDRADTEAFF.

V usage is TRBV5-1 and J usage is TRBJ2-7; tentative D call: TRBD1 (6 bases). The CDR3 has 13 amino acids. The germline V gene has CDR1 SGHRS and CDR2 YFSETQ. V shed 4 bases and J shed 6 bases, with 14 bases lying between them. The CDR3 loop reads CASSLTGLGEQYF. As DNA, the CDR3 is TGCGCCAGCAGCCTTACAGGGCTCGGCGAGCAGTACTTC.

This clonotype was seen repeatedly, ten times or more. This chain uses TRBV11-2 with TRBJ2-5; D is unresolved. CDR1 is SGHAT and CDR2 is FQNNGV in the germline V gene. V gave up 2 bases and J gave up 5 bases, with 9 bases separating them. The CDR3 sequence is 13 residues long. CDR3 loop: CASSLWGSETQYF. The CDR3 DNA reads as TGTGCCAGCAGCTTATGGGGATCGGAGACCCAGTACTTC.

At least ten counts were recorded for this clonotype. CDR3 bases: TGTGCCAGCAGTGAAGCCCCCGTGGCCCAGTACTTC. This translates into CASSEAPVAQYF. The genes are TRBV2 and TRBJ2-5, with D hard to call. The CDR3 is made up of 12 amino acids. Deletions cut 0 bases from V and 9 bases from J, with 8 bases between. Germline CDR1 SNHLY, CDR2 FYNNEI.

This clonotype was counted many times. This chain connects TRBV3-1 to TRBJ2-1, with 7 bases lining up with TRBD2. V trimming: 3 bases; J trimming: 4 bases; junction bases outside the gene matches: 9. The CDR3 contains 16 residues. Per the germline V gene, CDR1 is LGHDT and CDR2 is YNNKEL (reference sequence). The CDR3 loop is CASSHGLADSYNEQFF. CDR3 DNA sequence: TGTGCCAGCAGCCATGGTCTAGCGGACTCTTACAATGAGCAGTTCTTC.

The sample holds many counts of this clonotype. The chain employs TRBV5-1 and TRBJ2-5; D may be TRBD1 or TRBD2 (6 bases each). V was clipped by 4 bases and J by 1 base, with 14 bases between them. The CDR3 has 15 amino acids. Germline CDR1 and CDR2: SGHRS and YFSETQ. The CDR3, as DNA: TGCGCCAGCAGCAGGGACGGAGGGGGCCAAGAGACCCAGTACTTC. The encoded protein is CASSRDGGGQETQYF.

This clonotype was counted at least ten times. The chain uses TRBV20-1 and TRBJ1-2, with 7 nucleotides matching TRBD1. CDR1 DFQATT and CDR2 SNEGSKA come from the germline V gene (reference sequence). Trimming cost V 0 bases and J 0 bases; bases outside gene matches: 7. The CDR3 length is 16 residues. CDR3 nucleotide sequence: TGCAGTGCTAGAGAATCGACAGGGTCTTCTAACTATGGCTACACCTTC. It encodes CSARESTGSSNYGYTF.

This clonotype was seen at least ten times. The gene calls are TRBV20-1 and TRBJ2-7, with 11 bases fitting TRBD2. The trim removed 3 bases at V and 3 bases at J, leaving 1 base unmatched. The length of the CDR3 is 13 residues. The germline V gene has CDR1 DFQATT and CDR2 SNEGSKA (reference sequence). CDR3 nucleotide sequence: TGCAGTGCTAGGACTAGCGGGGTCTACGAGCAGTACTTC. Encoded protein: CSARTSGVYEQYF.

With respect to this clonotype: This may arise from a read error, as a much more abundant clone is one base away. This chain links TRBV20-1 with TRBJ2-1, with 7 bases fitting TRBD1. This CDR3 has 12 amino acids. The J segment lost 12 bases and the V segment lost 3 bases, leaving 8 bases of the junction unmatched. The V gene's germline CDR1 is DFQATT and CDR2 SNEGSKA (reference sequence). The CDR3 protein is CSASMDRSVQFF. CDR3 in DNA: TGCAGTGCTAGTATGGACAGGTCGGTGCAGTTCTTC.

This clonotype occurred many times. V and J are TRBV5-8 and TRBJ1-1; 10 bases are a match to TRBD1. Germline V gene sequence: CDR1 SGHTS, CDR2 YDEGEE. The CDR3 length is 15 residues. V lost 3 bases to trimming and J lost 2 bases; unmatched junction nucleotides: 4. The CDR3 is CASSSGDRGNTEAFF. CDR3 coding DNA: TGTGCCAGCAGCTCGGGGGACAGGGGAAACACTGAAGCTTTCTTT.

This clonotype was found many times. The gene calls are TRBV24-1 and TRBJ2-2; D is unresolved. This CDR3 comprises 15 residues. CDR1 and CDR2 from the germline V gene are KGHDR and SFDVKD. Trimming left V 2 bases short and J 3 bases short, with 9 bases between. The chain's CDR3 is CATSDYGFDTGELFF. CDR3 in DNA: TGTGCCACCAGTGATTACGGTTTTGACACCGGGGAGCTGTTTTTT.

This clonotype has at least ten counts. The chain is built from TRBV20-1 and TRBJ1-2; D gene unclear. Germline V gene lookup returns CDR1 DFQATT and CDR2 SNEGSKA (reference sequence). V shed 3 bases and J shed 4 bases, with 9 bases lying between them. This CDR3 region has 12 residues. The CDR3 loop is CSASAGSYGYTF. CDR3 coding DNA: TGCAGTGCTAGTGCGGGGTCCTATGGCTACACCTTC.

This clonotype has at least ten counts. The CDR3: CASSSPQEGVYGYTF. The CDR3 DNA follows: TGTGCCAGCAGTTCCCCCCAGGAGGGGGTCTATGGCTACACCTTC. The V and J genes are TRBV27 and TRBJ1-2; D might be TRBD1 (6 bases). Germline V gene lookup returns CDR1 MNHEY and CDR2 SMNVEV (reference sequence). Trimming pared 4 bases from V and 4 bases from J, leaving 16 bases between. CDR3 size: 15 residues.

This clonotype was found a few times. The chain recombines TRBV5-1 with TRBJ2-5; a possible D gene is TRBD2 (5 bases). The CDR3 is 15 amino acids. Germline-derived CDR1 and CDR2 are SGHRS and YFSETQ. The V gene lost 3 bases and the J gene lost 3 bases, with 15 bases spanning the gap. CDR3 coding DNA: TGCGCCAGCAGCTCCGGGTGGCGGCGGGAAGAGACCCAGTACTTC. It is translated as CASSSGWRREETQYF.

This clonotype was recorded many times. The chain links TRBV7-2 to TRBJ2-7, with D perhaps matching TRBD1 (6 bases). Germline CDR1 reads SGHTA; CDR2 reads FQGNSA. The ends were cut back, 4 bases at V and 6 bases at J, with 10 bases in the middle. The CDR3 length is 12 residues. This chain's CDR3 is CASSSTGIEQYF. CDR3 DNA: TGTGCCAGCAGCTCCACAGGGATCGAGCAGTACTTC.

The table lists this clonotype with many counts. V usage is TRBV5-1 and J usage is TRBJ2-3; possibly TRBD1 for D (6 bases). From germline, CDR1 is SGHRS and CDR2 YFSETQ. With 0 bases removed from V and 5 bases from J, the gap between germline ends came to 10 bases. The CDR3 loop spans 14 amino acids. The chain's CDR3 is CASSLDRAEDTQYF. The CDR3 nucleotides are TGCGCCAGCAGCTTGGACAGGGCCGAAGATACGCAGTATTTT.

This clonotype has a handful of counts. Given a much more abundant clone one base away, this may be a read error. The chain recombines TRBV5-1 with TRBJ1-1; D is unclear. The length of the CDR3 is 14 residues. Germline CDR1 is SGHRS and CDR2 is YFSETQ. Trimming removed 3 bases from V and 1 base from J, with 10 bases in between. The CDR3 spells CASSSGKPNTEAFF. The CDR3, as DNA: TGCGCCAGCAGCTCTGGAAAGCCGAACACTGAAGCTTTCTTT.

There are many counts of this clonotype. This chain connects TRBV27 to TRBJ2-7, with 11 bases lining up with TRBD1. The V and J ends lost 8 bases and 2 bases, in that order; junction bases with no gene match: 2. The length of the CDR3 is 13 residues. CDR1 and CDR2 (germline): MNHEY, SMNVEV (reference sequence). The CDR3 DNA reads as TGTGCCAGCGGGGACAGGGGGACCTACGAGCAGTACTTC. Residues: CASGDRGTYEQYF.

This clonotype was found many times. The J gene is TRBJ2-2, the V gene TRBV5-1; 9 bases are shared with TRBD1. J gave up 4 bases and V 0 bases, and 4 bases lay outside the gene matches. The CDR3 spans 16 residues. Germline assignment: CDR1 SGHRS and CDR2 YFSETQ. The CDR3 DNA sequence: TGCGCCAGCAGCTTGGAACAGGGGGCGGTCACCGGGGAGCTGTTTTTT. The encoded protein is CASSLEQGAVTGELFF.

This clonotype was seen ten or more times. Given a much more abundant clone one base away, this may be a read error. The CDR3 region has the DNA TGTGCCAGCTCACCAAAGGGTGGGACTGAAGCTTTCTTT. Translated, it gives CASSPKGGTEAFF. This chain uses TRBV18 with TRBJ1-1; D is undetermined. CDR3 length: 13 amino acids. V gave up 2 bases and J gave up 5 bases, with 9 bases separating them. Per the germline V gene, CDR1 is KGHSH and CDR2 is LQKENI. Full variable domain (remainder filled in from reference TRBV18 and TRBJ1-1): NAGVMQNPRHLVRRRGQEARLRCSPMKGHSHVYWYRQLPEEGLKFMVYLQKENIIDESGMPKERFSAEFPKEGPSILRIQQVVRGDSAAYFCASSPKGGTEAFFGQGTRLTVV.

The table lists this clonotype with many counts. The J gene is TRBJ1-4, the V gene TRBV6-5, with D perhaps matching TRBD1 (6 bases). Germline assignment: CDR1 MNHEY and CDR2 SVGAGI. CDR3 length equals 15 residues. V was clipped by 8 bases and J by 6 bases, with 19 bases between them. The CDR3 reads CASQTGAGGYEKLFF. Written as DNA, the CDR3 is TGTGCCAGCCAAACGGGGGCCGGAGGGTATGAAAAACTGTTTTTT.

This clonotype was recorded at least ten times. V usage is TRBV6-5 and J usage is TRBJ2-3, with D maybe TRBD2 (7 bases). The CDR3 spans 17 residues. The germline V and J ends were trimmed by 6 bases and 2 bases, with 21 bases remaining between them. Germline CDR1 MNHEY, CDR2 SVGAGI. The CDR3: CASSGQGRGGATDTQYF. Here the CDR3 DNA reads TGTGCCAGCAGCGGGCAGGGTCGAGGGGGGGCCACAGATACGCAGTATTTT.

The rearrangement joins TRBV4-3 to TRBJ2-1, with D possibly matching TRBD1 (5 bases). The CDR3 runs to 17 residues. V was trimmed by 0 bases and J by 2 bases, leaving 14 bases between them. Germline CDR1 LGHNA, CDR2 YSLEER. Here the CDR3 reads CASSQEGLGEPYNEQFF. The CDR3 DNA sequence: TGCGCCAGCAGCCAAGAAGGCCTAGGGGAACCCTACAATGAGCAGTTCTTC.

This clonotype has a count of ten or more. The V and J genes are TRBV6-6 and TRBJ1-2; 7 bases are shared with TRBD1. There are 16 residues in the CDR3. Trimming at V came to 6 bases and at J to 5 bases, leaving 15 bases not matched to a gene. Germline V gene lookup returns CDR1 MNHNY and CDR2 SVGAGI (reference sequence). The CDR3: CASSSDETGNRYGYTF. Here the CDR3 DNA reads TGTGCCAGCAGCAGCGATGAGACAGGGAATCGGTATGGCTACACCTTC.

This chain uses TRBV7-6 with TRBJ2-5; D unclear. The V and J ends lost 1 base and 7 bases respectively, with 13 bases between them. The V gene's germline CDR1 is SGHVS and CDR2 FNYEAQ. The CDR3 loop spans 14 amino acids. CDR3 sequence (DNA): TGTGCCAGCAGCTTAGGGCAGAAATGGGGGACCCAGTACTTC. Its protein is CASSLGQKWGTQYF.